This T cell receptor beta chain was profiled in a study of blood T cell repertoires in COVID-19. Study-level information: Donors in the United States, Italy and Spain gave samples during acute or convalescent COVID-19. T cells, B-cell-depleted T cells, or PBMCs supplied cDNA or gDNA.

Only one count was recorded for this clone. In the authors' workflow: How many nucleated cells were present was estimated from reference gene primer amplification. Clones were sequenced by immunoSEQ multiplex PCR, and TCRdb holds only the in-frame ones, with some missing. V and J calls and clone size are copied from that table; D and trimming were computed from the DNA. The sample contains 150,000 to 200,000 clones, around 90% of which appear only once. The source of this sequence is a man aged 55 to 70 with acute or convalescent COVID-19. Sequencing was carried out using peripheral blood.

CDR3 nucleotide sequence: TGCAGCGTTCCAGGGCCGATAAGACAAGAGACCCAGTACTTC. This translates into CSVPGPIRQETQYF. This sequence joins TRBV29-1 and TRBJ2-5; a possible D gene is TRBD1 (5 bases). Trimming removed 5 bases at V and 2 bases at J, with 15 bases between. The CDR3 extends over 14 amino acids. CDR1 and CDR2 (germline): SQVTM, ANQGSEA.